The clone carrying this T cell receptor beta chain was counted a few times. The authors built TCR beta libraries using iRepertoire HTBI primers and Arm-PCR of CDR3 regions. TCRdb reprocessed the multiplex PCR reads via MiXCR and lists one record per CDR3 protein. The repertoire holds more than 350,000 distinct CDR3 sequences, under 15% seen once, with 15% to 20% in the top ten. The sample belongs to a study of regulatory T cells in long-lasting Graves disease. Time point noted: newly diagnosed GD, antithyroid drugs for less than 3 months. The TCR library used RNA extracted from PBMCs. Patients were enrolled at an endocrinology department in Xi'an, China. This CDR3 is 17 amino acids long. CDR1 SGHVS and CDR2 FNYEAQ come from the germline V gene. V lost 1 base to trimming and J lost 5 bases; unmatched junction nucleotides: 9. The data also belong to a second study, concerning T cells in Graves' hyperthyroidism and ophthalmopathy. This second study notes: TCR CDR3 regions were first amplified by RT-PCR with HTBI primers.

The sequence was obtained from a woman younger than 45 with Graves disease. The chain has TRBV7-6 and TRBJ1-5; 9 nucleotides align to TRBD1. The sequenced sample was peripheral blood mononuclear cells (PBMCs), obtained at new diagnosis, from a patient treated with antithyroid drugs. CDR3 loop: CASSLEAGQGADQPQHF. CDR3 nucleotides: TGTGCCAGCAGCTTAGAAGCGGGACAGGGAGCGGATCAGCCCCAGCATTTT.